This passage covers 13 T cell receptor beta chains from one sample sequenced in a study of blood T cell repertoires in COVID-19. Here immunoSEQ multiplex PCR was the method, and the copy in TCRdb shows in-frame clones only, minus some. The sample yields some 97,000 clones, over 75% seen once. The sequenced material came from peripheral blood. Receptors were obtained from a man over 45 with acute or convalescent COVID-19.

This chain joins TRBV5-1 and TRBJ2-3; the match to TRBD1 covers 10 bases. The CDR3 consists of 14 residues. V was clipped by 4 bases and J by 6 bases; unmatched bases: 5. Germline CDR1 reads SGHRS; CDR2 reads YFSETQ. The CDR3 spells CASSRGQGSDTQYF. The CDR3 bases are TGCGCCAGCAGCAGGGGACAGGGGTCGGATACGCAGTATTTT.

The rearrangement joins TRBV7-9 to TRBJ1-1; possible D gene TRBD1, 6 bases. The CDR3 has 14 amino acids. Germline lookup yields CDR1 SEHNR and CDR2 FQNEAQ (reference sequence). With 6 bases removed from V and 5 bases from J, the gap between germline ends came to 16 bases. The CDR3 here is CASSSTGRDTEAFF. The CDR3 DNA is TGTGCCAGCAGTTCGACAGGTAGGGATACTGAAGCTTTCTTT.

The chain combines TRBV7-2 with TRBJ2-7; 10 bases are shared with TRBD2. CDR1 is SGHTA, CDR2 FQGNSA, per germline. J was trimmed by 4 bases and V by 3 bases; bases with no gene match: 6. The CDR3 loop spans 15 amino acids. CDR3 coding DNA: TGTGCCAGCAGCTTTGGCCTAGCGGGAGTATACGAGCAGTACTTC. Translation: CASSFGLAGVYEQYF.

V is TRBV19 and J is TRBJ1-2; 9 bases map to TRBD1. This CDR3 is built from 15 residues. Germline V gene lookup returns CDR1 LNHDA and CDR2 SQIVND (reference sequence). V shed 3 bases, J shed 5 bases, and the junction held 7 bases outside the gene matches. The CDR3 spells CASSMPGQGPYGYTF. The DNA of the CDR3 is TGTGCCAGTAGTATGCCGGGACAGGGACCGTATGGCTACACCTTC.

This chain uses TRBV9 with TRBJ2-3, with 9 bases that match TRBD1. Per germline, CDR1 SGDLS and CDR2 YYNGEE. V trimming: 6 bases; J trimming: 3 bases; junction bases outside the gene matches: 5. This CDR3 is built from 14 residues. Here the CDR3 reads CASTSQGATDTQYF. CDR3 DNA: TGTGCCAGCACCTCACAGGGGGCGACAGATACGCAGTATTTT.

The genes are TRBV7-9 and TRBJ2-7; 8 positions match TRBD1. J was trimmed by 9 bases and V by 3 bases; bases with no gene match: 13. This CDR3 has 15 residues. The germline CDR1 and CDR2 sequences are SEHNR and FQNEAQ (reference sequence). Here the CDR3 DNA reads TGTGCCAGCAGCTTGGGGACAGGTGGCCTACAGGGGCAGTACTTC. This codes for CASSLGTGGLQGQYF.

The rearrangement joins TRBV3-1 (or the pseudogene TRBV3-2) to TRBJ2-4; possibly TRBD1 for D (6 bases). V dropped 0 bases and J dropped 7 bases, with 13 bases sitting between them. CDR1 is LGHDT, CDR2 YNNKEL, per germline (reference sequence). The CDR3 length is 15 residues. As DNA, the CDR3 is TGTGCCAGCAGCCAAGAGGGGACAAACAGCAACATTCAGTACTTC. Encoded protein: CASSQEGTNSNIQYF.

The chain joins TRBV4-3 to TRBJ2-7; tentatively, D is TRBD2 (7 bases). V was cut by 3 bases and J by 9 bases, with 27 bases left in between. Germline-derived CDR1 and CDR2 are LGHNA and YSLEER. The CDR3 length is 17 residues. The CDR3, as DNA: TGCGCCAGCAGCCACCCCTCGAGGCGGGGGCCCCACCAAGCGCAGTACTTC. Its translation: CASSHPSRRGPHQAQYF.

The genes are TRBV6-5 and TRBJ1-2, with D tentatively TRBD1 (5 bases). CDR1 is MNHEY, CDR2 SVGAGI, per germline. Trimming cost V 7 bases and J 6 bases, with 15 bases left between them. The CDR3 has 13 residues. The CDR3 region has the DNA TGTGCCAGCAACCGGGGGGAAGGTAATGGCTACACCTTC. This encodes CASNRGEGNGYTF.

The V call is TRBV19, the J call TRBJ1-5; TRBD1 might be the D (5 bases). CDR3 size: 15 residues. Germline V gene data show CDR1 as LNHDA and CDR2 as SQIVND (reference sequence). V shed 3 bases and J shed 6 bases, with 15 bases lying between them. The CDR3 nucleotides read TGTGCCAGTAGTATCATCAGGGAAAGAAGTCAGCCCCAGCATTTT. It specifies CASSIIRERSQPQHF.

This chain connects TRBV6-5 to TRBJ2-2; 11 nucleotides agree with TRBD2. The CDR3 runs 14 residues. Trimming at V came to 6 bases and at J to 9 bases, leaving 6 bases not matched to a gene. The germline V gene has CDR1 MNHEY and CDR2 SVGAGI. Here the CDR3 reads CASSLAGGPRELFF. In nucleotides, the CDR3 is TGTGCCAGCAGCTTAGCGGGAGGGCCTAGGGAGCTGTTTTTT.

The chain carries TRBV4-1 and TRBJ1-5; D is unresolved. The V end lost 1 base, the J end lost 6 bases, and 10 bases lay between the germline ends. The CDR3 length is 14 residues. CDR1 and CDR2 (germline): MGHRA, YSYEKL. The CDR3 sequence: CASSQGEGGQPQHF. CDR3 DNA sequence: TGCGCCAGCAGCCAAGGGGAGGGCGGTCAGCCCCAGCATTTT.

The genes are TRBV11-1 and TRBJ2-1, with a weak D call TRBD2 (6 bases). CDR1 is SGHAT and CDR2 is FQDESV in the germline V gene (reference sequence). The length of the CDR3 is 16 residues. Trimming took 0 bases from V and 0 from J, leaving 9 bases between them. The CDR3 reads CASSLARDSSYNEQFF. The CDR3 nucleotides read TGTGCCAGCAGCTTAGCGCGGGATAGCTCCTACAATGAGCAGTTCTTC.